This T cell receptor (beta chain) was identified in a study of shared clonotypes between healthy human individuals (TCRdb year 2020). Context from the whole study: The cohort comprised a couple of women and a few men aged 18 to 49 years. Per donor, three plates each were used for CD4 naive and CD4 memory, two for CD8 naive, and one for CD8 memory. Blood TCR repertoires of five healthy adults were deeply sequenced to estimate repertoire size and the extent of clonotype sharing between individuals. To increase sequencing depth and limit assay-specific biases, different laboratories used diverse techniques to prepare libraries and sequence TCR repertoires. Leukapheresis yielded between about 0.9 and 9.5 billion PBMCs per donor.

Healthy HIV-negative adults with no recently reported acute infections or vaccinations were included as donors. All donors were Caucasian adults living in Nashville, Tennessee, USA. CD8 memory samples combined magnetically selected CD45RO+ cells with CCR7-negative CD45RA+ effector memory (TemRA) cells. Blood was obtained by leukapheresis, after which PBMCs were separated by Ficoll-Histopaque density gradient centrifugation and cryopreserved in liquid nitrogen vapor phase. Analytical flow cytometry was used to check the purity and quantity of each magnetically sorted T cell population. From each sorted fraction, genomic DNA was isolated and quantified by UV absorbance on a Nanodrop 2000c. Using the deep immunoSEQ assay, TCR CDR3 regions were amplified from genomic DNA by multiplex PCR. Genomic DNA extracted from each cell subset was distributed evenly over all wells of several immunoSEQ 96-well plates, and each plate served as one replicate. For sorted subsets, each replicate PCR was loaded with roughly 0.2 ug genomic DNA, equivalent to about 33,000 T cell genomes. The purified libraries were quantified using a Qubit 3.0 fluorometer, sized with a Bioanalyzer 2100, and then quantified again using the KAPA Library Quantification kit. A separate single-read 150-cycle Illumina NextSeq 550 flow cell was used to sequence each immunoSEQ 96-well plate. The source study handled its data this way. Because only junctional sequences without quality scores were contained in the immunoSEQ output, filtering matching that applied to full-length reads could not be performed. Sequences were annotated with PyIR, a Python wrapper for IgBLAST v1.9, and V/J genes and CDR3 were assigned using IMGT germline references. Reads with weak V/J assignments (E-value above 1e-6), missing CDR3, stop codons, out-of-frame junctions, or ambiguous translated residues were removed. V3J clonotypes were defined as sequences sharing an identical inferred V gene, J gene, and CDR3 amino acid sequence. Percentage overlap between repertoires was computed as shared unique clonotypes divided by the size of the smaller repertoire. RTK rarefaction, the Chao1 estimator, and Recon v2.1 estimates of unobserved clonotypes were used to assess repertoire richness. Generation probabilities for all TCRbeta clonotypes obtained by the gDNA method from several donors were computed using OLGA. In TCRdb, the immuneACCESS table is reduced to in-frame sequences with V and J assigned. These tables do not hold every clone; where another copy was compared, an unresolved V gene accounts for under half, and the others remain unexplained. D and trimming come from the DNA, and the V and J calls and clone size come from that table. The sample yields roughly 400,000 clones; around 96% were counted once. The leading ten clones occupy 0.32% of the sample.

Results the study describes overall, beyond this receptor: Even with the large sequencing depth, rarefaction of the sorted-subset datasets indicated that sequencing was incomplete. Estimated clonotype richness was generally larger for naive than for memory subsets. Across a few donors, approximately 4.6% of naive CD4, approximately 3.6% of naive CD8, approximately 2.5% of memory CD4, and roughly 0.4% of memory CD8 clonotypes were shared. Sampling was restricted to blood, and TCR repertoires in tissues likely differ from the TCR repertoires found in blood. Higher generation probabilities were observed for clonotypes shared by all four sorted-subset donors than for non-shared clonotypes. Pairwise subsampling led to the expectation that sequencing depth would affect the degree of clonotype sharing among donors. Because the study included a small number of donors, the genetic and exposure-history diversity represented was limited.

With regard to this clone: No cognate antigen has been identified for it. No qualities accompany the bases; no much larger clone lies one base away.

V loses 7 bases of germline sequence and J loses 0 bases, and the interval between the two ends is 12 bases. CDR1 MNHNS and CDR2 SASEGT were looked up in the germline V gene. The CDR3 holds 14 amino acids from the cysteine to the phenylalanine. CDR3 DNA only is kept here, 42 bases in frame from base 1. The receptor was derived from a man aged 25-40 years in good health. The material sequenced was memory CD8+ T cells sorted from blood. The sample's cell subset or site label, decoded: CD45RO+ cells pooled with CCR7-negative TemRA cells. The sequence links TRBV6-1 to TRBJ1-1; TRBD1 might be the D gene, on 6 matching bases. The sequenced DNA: TGTGCCAGCACCAGGGACATTCTGAACACTGAAGCTTTCTTT. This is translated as CASTRDILNTEAFF.